The sequence of this TCR beta chain was determined in a study of human T cells and chemical hapten exposure. Study-level background: Alopecia areata, totalis or universalis affected patients, mainly female. TCR yields per sample varied mostly from small pooled library volume differences.

Between the trimmed V and J ends, which lost 1 base and 0 bases, there was a span of 4 bases. Germline assignment: CDR1 SGHTA and CDR2 FQGNSA. This CDR3 comprises 14 residues. As originally analysed: Over 95,000 TCRs per sample was the median, with a range of 23,224 to 690,600. MiXCR, applied by TCRdb to the RACE reads, yields one record per CDR3 protein. The V and J calls and clone size are TCRdb's, not the authors'. The sample includes 300,000 to 350,000 distinct CDR3 sequences, about 7% of them seen just once. Time point described: patch test 1, 2 weeks after DPC sensitization. Described treatment: therapeutic diphenylcyclopropenone sensitization with weekly scalp DPC. This clonotype has a handful of counts. No antigen is known for it. General study results and limits: More PT1 expanded TCRs went with higher patch test scores.

The sequences come from whole blood, collected in connection with sensitization to the hapten diphenylcyclopropenone (DPC). The chain uses TRBV7-2 and TRBJ1-5; D remains unclear. This clonotype originated in a woman aged 18-29 years with alopecia areata. Some clones in this sample may be carry-over from other donors' samples. The CDR3 here is CASSLDYSNQPQHF. The CDR3 coding sequence is TGTGCCAGCAGCTTAGACTATAGCAATCAGCCCCAGCATTTT.